Here is one T cell receptor (beta chain) with its context. Its matching antigen is unknown. This sample stems from a study of shared clonotypes between healthy human individuals. The CDR3 totals 16 residues. The junction had 2 bases not matched to a gene; V was cut back by 1 base and J by 1 base. Germline CDR1 KGHSH, CDR2 LQKENI. The study, taken as a whole, reports: Among non-shared clonotypes, generation probabilities were lower than among those shared by all four donors.

TCRdb's copy holds only in-frame clones and misses some; the assay was immunoSEQ multiplex PCR. The sample has approximately 2,000,000 clones; 85% to 95% are singletons. The sequenced sample consisted of naive CD4+ T cells from PBMCs. Described subset: CD45RA+ positively selected. This receptor was taken from a young man in good health. Some clones in this sample may be carry-over from other donors' samples. This chain connects TRBV18 to TRBJ2-3, with 10 positions matching TRBD2. In DNA, the CDR3 is TGTGCCAGCTCACCACAGCGGGAGGGTGGCACAGATACGCAGTATTTT. Amino acids: CASSPQREGGTDTQYF. The full variable domain, rest sourced from reference TRBV18 and TRBJ2-3, is NAGVMQNPRHLVRRRGQEARLRCSPMKGHSHVYWYRQLPEEGLKFMVYLQKENIIDESGMPKERFSAEFPKEGPSILRIQQVVRGDSAAYFCASSPQREGGTDTQYFGPGTRLTVL.